These 8 T cell receptor beta chains were sequenced from one sample in a study of T-cell memory formation after mild COVID-19. From the 5' RACE reads, TCRdb called clonotypes with MiXCR, one entry per CDR3 protein. The sample yields around 450,000 distinct CDR3 sequences, approximately 20% seen once. Sequencing used PBMCs or a T cell subset sorted from them (not recorded which). The receptors originated from an adult woman who had mild COVID-19 (a few samples of this study predate the infection). Cell type and time point are not known.

This clonotype appeared many times. The chain is built from TRBV5-1 and TRBJ2-2; TRBD1 aligns across 9 bases. From germline, CDR1 is SGHRS and CDR2 YFSETQ. V shed 5 bases and J 1 base; nucleotides not matched to a gene: 0. The CDR3 has 14 residues. CDR3 nucleotide sequence: TGCGCCAGCAGGGGACAGGGGAACACCGGGGAGCTGTTTTTT. This encodes CASRGQGNTGELFF.

This chain joins TRBV4-1 and TRBJ2-1; 9 bases line up with TRBD2. The CDR3 loop spans 17 amino acids. Germline V gene sequence: CDR1 MGHRA, CDR2 YSYEKL. V trimming: 4 bases; J trimming: 4 bases; junction bases outside the gene matches: 11. The DNA of the CDR3 is TGCGCCAGCAGCCGATCACCGACTAGCGGTATTTACAATGAGCAGTTCTTC. Amino acids: CASSRSPTSGIYNEQFF.

CDR3 in amino acids: CASSLLPAQASSTDTQYF. DNA for the CDR3: TGTGCCAGCAGCTTACTCCCAGCCCAGGCCTCTAGCACAGATACGCAGTATTTT. The gene calls are TRBV7-3 and TRBJ2-3; D not certain. Germline values: CDR1 SGHTA, CDR2 FQGTGA. CDR3 length equals 18 residues. Trimming took 2 bases from V and 0 from J, leaving 18 bases between them.

This clonotype was observed at least ten times. J is TRBJ2-7 and V is TRBV27, with D perhaps TRBD2 (6 bases). This CDR3 is built from 12 residues. Germline values: CDR1 MNHEY, CDR2 SMNVEV (reference sequence). V dropped 3 bases and J dropped 7 bases, with 10 bases sitting between them. The CDR3 bases are TGTGCCAGCAGTTTGGGCCGGGGGGAGCAGTACTTC. It translates to CASSLGRGEQYF.

The rearrangement uses TRBV6-5 and TRBJ2-7, with 9 bases that match TRBD1. With V trimmed by 2 bases and J by 3 bases, 11 bases remained unmatched. The germline V gene has CDR1 MNHEY and CDR2 SVGAGI. The CDR3 covers 17 residues. This chain's CDR3 is CASSYEPRGQGNYEQYF. CDR3 nucleotides: TGTGCCAGCAGTTACGAGCCCCGGGGACAGGGCAACTACGAGCAGTACTTC.

This clonotype has a handful of counts. The J gene is TRBJ2-7, the V gene TRBV24-1, with 8 bases fitting TRBD1. CDR3 length: 17 residues. Germline loops: CDR1 KGHDR, CDR2 SFDVKD. After removal of 1 base from V and 3 bases from J, the junction contained 10 bases not matched to a gene. CDR3: CATSDLNGQGIHYEQYF. The CDR3 nucleotides read TGTGCCACCAGTGATTTAAACGGACAGGGAATCCACTACGAGCAGTACTTC.

This chain connects TRBV7-9 to TRBJ2-2, with TRBD2 identical over 10 bases. Germline-derived CDR1 and CDR2 are SEHNR and FQNEAQ (reference sequence). This CDR3 has 17 amino acids. The ends lost 8 bases at V and 5 bases at J; junction bases unmatched: 14. CDR3 loop: CASRSSGGAPGTGELFF. The CDR3 DNA sequence: TGTGCCAGCCGCAGCAGCGGGGGGGCCCCTGGAACCGGGGAGCTGTTTTTT.

The CDR3 sequence: CSARRASPRNYGYTF. The CDR3, as DNA: TGCAGTGCTAGGAGGGCGAGTCCCCGTAACTATGGCTACACCTTC. The chain carries TRBV20-1 and TRBJ1-2; D remains ambiguous. Germline V gene sequence: CDR1 DFQATT, CDR2 SNEGSKA (reference sequence). This CDR3 is 15 amino acids long. V was trimmed by 3 bases and J by 1 base, leaving 15 bases between them.